Here is one T cell receptor (beta chain) with its context. Its antigen is currently unknown. The data belong to a study of T cells after yellow fever vaccination. Study details: Libraries from low-cell-number fractions were prepared with the SMART-Seq v4 Ultra Low Input RNA kit. The study's findings and limits: Contaminants from the bulk population, in the form of abundant clonotypes, could be found in FACS-sorted repertoires. Reappearance after the booster was seen for most primary-vaccination clones, at roughly 96% CD4 and about 90% CD8.

Conversion of TCR transcripts into cDNA relied on 5'RACE template switching, which added a universal primer site and UMIs. TCRdb recomputed calls from the 5' RACE reads with MiXCR, one row per CDR3 protein. The sample has 300,000 to 400,000 distinct CDR3 sequences; under 15% are singletons. The V gene lost 9 bases and the J gene lost 4 bases, with 13 bases spanning the gap. Germline V lookup: CDR1 MNHEY, CDR2 SMNVEV (reference sequence). The CDR3 extends over 13 amino acids. The sequences come from CD4+ T cells sorted from PBMCs, collected 15 days after the yellow fever booster vaccination. The TCR sequence derives from a man aged 18 to 29 who received the YFV17D yellow fever vaccine. The genes are TRBV27 and TRBJ1-5; D is possibly TRBD1 (5 bases). The CDR3 nucleotides are TGTGCCAGTCAGGGACGGACAAATCAGCCCCAGCATTTT. It encodes CASQGRTNQPQHF.